This record concerns one TCR beta chain sequence. Its antigen is unknown. These data belong to a study of cytomegalovirus exposure and HLA in healthy donors. The PCR made use of 60 Vbeta and 13 Jbeta primers. Libraries were prepared by immunoSEQ multiplex PCR; TCRdb keeps only in-frame clonotypes and omits some of them. The sample lists around 170,000 clones, about 84% occurring once. Per the germline V gene, CDR1 is MNHNY and CDR2 is SVGAGI (reference sequence). V was trimmed by 5 bases and J by 6 bases, leaving 10 bases between them. This CDR3 contains 12 residues. Overall study results and limits: According to a later analysis, donors in an Asian-associated ancestry cluster reportedly had fewer N-insertions than the approximately 670-donor mean.

The chain is built from TRBV6-6 and TRBJ1-1; D is possibly TRBD1 (6 bases). Sequencing was done on a sample of PBMCs. This sequence originates from a man aged 50 to 59 in good health and CMV-seronegative. CDR3 sequence reads: CASSPAGAEAFF. For the CDR3, the DNA is TGTGCCAGCAGTCCTGCAGGGGCTGAAGCTTTCTTT.